Sequencing of this T cell receptor beta chain was carried out in a study of blood T cell repertoires in COVID-19. Per the study methods: Nucleated cell counts were estimated from reference gene primer amplification. Measured with immunoSEQ multiplex PCR; TCRdb has only the in-frame clones, and not every one. V and J calls and clone size are given by that table; D and trimming were obtained from the DNA. The sample lists some 160,000 clones, roughly four fifths occurring once. V lost 8 bases and J lost 4, with 14 bases in between. CDR1 and CDR2 from the germline V gene are LNHNV and YYDKDF (reference sequence). CDR3 size: 14 residues.

The sequenced sample was peripheral blood. This sequence joins TRBV15 and TRBJ1-4; tentatively, D is TRBD1 (5 bases). The source of this sequence is an older man who had recovered from COVID-19. The CDR3 DNA follows: TGTGCCACCGCTAAGGGGAGGGTTAATGAAAAACTGTTTTTT. Residues: CATAKGRVNEKLFF. The full variable domain, with the rest looked up from reference TRBV15 and TRBJ1-4, is DAMVIQNPRYQVTQFGKPVTLSCSQTLNHNVMYWYQQKSSQAPKLLFHYYDKDFNNEADTPDNFQSRRPNTSFCFLDIRSPGLGDTAMYLCATAKGRVNEKLFFGSGTQLSVL.